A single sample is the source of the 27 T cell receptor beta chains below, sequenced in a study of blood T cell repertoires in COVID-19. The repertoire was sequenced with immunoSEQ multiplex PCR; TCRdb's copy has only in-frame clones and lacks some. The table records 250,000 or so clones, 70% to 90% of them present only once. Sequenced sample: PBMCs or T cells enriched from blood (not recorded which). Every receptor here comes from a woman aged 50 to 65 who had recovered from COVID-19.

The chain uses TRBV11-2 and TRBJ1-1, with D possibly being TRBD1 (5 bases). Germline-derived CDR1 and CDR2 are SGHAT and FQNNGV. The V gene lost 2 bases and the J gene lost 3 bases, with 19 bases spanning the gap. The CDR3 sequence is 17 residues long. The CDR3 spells CASSLWAGGIRDTEAFF. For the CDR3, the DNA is TGTGCCAGCAGCTTATGGGCGGGGGGAATACGGGACACTGAAGCTTTCTTT. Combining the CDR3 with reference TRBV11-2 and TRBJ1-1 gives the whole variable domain EAGVAQSPRYKIIEKRQSVAFWCNPISGHATLYWYQQILGQGPKLLIQFQNNGVVDDSQLPKDRFSAERLKGVDSTLKIQPAKLEDSAVYLCASSLWAGGIRDTEAFFGQGTRLTVV.

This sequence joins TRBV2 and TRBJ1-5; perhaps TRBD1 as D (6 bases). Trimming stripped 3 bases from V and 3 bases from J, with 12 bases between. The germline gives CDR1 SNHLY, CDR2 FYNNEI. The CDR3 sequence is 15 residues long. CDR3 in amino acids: CASSDVRGFNQPQHF. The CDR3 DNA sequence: TGTGCCAGCAGTGATGTCAGGGGATTCAATCAGCCCCAGCATTTT.

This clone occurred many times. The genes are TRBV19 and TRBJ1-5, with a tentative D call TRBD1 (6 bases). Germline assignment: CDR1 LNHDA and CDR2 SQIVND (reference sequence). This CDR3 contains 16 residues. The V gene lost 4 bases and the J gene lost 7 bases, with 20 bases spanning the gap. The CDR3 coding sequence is TGTGCCAGTAGTACCGGGGGAGGGGGAGCTGGGCAGCCCCAGCATTTT. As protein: CASSTGGGGAGQPQHF.

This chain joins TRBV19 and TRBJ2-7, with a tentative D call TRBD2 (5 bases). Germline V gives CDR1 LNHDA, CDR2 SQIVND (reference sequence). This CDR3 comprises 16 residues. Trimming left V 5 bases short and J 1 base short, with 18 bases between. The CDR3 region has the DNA TGTGCCAGTAGTTTCTCGGGGTCTCCAACGTCCTACGAGCAGTACTTC. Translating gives CASSFSGSPTSYEQYF.

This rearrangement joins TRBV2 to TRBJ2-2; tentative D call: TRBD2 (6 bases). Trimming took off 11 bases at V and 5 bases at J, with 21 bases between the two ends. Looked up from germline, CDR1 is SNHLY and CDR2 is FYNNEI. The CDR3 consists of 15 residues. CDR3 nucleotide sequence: TGTGCCGGGGGGTATACTCCGCACGGGACCGGGGAGCTGTTTTTT. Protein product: CAGGYTPHGTGELFF.

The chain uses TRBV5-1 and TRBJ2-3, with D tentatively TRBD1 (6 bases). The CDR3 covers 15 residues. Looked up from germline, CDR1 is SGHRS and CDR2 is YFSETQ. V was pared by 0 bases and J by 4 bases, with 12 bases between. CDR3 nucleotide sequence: TGCGCCAGCAGCTTGGTCGAGGGGGTGGCAGATACGCAGTATTTT. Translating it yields CASSLVEGVADTQYF.

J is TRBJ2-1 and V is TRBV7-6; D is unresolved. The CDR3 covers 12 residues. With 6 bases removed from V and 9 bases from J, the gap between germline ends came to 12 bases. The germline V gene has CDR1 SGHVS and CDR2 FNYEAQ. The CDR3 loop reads CASSSVRAEQFF. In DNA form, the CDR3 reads TGTGCCAGCAGTTCCGTCCGAGCTGAGCAGTTCTTC.

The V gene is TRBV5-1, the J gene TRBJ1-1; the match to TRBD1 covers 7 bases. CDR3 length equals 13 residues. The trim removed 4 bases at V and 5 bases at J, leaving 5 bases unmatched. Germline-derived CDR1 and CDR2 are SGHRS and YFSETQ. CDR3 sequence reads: CASSRQGGTEAFF. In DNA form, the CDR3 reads TGCGCCAGCAGCCGACAGGGTGGGACTGAAGCTTTCTTT.

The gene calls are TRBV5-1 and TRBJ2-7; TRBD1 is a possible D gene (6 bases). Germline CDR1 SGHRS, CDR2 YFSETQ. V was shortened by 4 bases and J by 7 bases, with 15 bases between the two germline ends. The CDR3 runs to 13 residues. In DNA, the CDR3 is TGCGCCAGCAGCCCAGGGGTCTGGGAAGAGCAGTACTTC. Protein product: CASSPGVWEEQYF.

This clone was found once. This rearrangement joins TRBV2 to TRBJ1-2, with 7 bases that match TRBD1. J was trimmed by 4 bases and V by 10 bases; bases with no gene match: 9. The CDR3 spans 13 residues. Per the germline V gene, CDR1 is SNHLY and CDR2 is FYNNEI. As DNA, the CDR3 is TGTGCCAAAGGAAGCGGACAGGTCTATGGCTACACCTTC. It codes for CAKGSGQVYGYTF.

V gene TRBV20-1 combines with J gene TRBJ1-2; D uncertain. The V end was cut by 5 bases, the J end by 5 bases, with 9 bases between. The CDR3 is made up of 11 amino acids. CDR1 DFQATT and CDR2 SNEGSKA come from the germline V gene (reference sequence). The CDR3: CSALRVYGYTF. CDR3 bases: TGCAGTGCTCTGAGGGTTTATGGCTACACCTTC.

The CDR3 DNA reads TGTGCCAGCAGCAAAGAAGGGACAGGGGGGTTCTCCTACGAGCAGTACTTC. It specifies CASSKEGTGGFSYEQYF. The chain joins TRBV21-1 to TRBJ2-7; TRBD1, as called in the table, went unchecked against the DNA. TRBV21-1 corresponds to a pseudogene. The CDR3 spans 17 residues.

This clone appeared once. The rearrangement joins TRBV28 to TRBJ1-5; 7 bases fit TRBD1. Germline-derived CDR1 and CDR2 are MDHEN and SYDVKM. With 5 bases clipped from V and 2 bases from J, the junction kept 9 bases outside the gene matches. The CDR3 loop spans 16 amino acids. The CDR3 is CASSHEGGQGNQPQHF. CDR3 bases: TGTGCCAGCAGTCACGAAGGGGGCCAGGGCAATCAGCCCCAGCATTTT.

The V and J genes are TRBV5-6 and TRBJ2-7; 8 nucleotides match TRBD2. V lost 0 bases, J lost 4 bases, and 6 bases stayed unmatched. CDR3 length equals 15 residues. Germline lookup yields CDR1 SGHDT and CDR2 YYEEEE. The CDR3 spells CASSLVTGGPYEQYF. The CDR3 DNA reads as TGTGCCAGCAGCTTGGTTACGGGAGGGCCGTACGAGCAGTACTTC.

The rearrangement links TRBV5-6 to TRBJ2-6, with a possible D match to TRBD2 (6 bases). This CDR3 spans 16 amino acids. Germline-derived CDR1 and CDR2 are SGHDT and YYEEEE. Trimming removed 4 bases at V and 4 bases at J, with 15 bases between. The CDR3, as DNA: TGTGCCAGCAGCCGGGGGTCCGATCCAGGGGCCAACGTCCTGACTTTC. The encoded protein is CASSRGSDPGANVLTF.

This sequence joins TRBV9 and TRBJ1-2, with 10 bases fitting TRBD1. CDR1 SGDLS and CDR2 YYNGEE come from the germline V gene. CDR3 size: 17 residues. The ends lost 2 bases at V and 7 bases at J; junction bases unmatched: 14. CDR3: CASSVLKPGQGTGGYTF. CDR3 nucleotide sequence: TGTGCCAGCAGCGTCCTGAAGCCGGGACAGGGGACCGGTGGCTACACCTTC.

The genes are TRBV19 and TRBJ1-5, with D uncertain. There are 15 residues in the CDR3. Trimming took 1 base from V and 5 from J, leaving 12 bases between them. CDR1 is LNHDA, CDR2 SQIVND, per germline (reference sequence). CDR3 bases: TGTGCCAGTAGTATAGGGAGGATTCCAGATCAGCCCCAGCATTTT. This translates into CASSIGRIPDQPQHF. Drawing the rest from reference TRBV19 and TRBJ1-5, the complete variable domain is DGGITQSPKYLFRKEGQNVTLSCEQNLNHDAMYWYRQDPGQGLRLIYYSQIVNDFQKGDIAEGYSVSREKKESFPLTVTSAQKNPTAFYLCASSIGRIPDQPQHFGDGTRLSIL.

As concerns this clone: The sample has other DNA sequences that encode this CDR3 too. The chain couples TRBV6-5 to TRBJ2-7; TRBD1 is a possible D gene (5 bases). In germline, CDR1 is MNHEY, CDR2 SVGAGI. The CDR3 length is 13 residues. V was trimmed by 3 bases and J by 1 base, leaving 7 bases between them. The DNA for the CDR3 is TGTGCCAGCAGTTATAGGGGTTCCTACGAGCAGTACTTC. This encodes CASSYRGSYEQYF.

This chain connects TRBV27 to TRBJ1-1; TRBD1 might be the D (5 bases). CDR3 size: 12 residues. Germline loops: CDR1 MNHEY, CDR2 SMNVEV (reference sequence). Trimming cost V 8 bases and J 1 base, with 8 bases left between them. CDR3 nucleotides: TGTGCCAGCCAGGGCCCGAACACTGAAGCTTTCTTT. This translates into CASQGPNTEAFF.

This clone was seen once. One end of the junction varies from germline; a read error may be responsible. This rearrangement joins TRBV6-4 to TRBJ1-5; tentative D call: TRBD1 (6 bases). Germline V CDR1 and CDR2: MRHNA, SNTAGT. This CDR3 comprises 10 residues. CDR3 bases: TGTGCCAGCATGACCACAGGGAGCCCATTT. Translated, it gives CASMTTGSPF.

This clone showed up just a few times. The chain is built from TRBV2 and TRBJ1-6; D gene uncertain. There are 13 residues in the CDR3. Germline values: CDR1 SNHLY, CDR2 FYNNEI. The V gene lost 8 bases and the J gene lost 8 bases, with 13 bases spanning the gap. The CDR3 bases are TGTGCCAGCGCTACTCCCACGGATTCACCCCTCCACTTT. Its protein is CASATPTDSPLHF.

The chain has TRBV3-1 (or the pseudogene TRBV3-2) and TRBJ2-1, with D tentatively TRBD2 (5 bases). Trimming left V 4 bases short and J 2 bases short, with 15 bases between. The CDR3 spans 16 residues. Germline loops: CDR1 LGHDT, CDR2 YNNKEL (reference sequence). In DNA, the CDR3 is TGTGCCAGCAGCCTAAGGGAGCAGCCGCCCTACAATGAGCAGTTCTTC. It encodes CASSLREQPPYNEQFF.

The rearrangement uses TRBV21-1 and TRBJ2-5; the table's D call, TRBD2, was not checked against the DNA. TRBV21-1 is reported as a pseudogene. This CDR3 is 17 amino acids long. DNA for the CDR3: TGTGCCAGCAGCAAATCAGGTTTACTAGCGGGAGGAGAGACCCAGTACTTC. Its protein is CASSKSGLLAGGETQYF.

CDR3 sequence: CASGLTSSSGSMNEQFF. The CDR3 DNA reads as TGTGCTAGTGGTTTGACGTCGTCTAGCGGGAGTATGAATGAGCAGTTCTTC. V is TRBV12-5 and J is TRBJ2-1, with TRBD2 matching 10 bases. Unmatched junction bases numbered 11, after V lost 2 bases and J lost 7 bases. The CDR3 runs to 17 residues. CDR1 is LGHNT and CDR2 is FRNRAP in the germline V gene.

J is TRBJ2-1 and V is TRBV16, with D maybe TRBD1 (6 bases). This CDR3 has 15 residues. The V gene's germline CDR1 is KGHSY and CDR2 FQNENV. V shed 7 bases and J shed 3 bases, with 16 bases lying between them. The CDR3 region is CASTPQGLNYNEQFF. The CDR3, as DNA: TGTGCCAGCACACCGCAGGGGCTCAACTACAATGAGCAGTTCTTC.

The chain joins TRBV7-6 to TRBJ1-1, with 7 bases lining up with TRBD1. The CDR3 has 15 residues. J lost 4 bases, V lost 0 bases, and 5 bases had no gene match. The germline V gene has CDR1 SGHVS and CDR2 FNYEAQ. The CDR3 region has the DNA TGTGCCAGCAGCTTAGCTTATAGGGGGCCCACTGAAGCTTTCTTT. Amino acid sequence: CASSLAYRGPTEAFF.

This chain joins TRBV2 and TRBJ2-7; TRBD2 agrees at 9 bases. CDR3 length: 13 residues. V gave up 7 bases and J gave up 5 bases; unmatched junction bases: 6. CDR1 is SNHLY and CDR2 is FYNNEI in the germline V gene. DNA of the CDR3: TGTGCCAGCATTTGGGCGGGAGGGGACGAGCAGTACTTC. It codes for CASIWAGGDEQYF.